Listed below are T cell receptor beta chains from one sample, sequenced in a study of T cell responses to AZD1222 COVID-19 vaccine. Data came from immunoSEQ multiplex PCR; TCRdb stores just in-frame clones and leaves some out. The table includes around 160,000 clones, approximately 85% detected once. This specimen consisted of peripheral blood, obtained on day 0 of MenACWY control vaccination. The receptors shown here come from an adult in good health. Both conserved end residues are part of each CDR3. D genes are given only for firm matches.

J gene	D gene	V gene	CDR3 protein
TRBJ1-6	TRBD1	TRBV18	CASSPPPGTGNSPLHF
TRBJ1-2	.	TRBV4-2	CASSQSQGWRGWDGYTF
TRBJ1-4	.	TRBV4-1	CASSPGRTVDEKLFF
TRBJ2-5	.	TRBV4-1	CASSQDEDSWETQYF
TRBJ1-2	.	TRBV3-1/TRBV3-2	CASSHGLGGYTF
TRBJ2-1	.	TRBV6-5	CASRPLGSSYNEQFF
TRBJ2-1	TRBD2	TRBV11-2	CASSRTTSGGANEQFF
TRBJ2-3	TRBD2	TRBV10-1	CASSDLGTSGRDTQYF
TRBJ1-3	.	TRBV29-1	CSVAGAGNTIYF
TRBJ1-2	.	TRBV9	CASSGWGGNYGYTF
TRBJ1-1	TRBD1	TRBV27	CASSLTGMNTEAFF
TRBJ1-2	TRBD1	TRBV24-1	CATSGDRANYGYTF
TRBJ2-1	.	TRBV5-1	CASSFLRGQANNEQFF
TRBJ1-4	.	TRBV5-1	CASSWGPSDNEKLFF
TRBJ1-5	.	TRBV19	CASSISGISNQPQHF
TRBJ1-2	TRBD1	TRBV10-3	CAISPGQNYGYTF
TRBJ1-6	TRBD1	TRBV7-9	CASSPGQGNSPLHF
TRBJ1-1	.	TRBV5-7	CASSLEAGEGTEAFF
TRBJ2-1	TRBD1	TRBV27	CASSSLSGGSTYEQFF
TRBJ1-1	.	TRBV5-4	CASSLSSDGNTEAFF
TRBJ1-2	.	TRBV7-8	CASSSAYEYNYGYTF
TRBJ1-1	.	TRBV6-5	CASSLSPLGGTEAFF
TRBJ1-6	.	TRBV12-3/TRBV12-4	CASSLAQDSPLHF
TRBJ1-3	.	TRBV19	CASTWGRGSGNTIYF
TRBJ1-5	.	TRBV24-1	CATSDGGHSNQPQHF
TRBJ1-5	TRBD1	TRBV19	CASSLPTGALNQPQHF
TRBJ2-5	TRBD2	TRBV5-8	CASSRTSGASSLQETQYF
TRBJ1-2	.	TRBV6-1	CASSEGGMHYGYTF
TRBJ1-2	TRBD1	TRBV3-1/TRBV3-2	CASRQTGLNGYTF
TRBJ1-1	.	TRBV2	CASTMTTNTEAFF
TRBJ1-5	.	TRBV18	CASSAYSNQPQHF
TRBJ2-6	.	TRBV19	CASSPQGHFFSGANVLTF
TRBJ1-1	TRBD1	TRBV19	CASRGTGYTEAFF
TRBJ2-6	.	TRBV19	CASSWGRPSGANVLTF
TRBJ1-4	.	TRBV6-5	CASSRRSLGGDLFF
TRBJ2-7	.	TRBV6-5	CASSYDGTPGEQYF
TRBJ2-1	.	TRBV5-1	CASSFDHAYNEQFF
TRBJ1-2	.	TRBV21-1	CASSKALVSGYGYTF
TRBJ1-2	TRBD1	TRBV5-6	CASSPGGAYGYTF
TRBJ2-1	TRBD1	TRBV14	CASSQNRQGGPYNEQFF
TRBJ1-1	.	TRBV3-1/TRBV3-2	CASSPQGYNTEAFF
TRBJ2-6	.	TRBV10-3	CAISEPNLGAGANVLTF
TRBJ2-2	TRBD2	TRBV3-1/TRBV3-2	CASSLGTGGITGELFF
TRBJ2-1	.	TRBV12-3/TRBV12-4	CATGSSSYNEQFF
TRBJ1-4	.	TRBV11-2	CASSLTVATNEKLFF
TRBJ2-7	.	TRBV6-5	CASSYGESYEQYF
TRBJ2-1	TRBD2	TRBV3-1/TRBV3-2	CASSQGAGDNEQFF
TRBJ2-7	TRBD1	TRBV5-4	CASSFGTGSYEQYF
TRBJ2-1	TRBD1	TRBV11-3	CASSLDLIRGPVEQFF
TRBJ2-1	TRBD1	TRBV19	CASTKNRGNEQFF
TRBJ2-6	.	TRBV6-5	CASGGGQGANVLTF
TRBJ2-7	.	TRBV6-5	CASRDPGGPRYEQYF
TRBJ2-1	.	TRBV5-5	CASSLVVRNIHRDEQFF
TRBJ2-7	TRBD1	TRBV15	CATSSDRGVYEQYF
TRBJ2-1	.	TRBV20-1	CSARKSEEQFF